The 21 T cell receptor beta chains below were found in one sample sequenced in a study of identical twins. From the 5' RACE reads, TCRdb called clonotypes with MiXCR, one entry per CDR3 protein. The data contain around 1.7 million distinct CDR3 sequences, about 32% of them seen just once; the ten biggest clones take up 0.25% to 0.3%. Sequencing used cord blood. The receptors originated from a newborn girl in good health.

In regard to this clonotype: At one boundary the junction diverges from the germline segment, which might be a read error. The V and J genes are TRBV3-1 and TRBJ1-5; D gene unclear. CDR1 and CDR2 (germline): LGHDT, YNNKEL (reference sequence). CDR3 length equals 14 residues. In DNA, the CDR3 is TGTGCCAGCAACCAAGATTCAGTACTCCAGCCCCAGCATTTT. It encodes CASNQDSVLQPQHF.

The sample holds a few counts of this clonotype. The J gene is TRBJ2-7, the V gene TRBV20-1; D possibly uses TRBD1 or TRBD2 (7 bases each). Germline assignment: CDR1 DFQATT and CDR2 SNEGSKA (reference sequence). This CDR3 is 18 amino acids long. V lost 1 base and J lost 6, with 28 bases in between. The CDR3 bases are TGCAGTGCTAGAGTGGGAGGAGGACAGGACCTCCGCGGGGGCGAGCAGTACTTC. Its protein product is CSARVGGGQDLRGGEQYF.

A remark on this clonotype: Possible read error: a much larger clone is one base away. This chain joins TRBV12-3 or TRBV12-4 and TRBJ2-1; D gene uncertain. The J call may not be correct, given that the DNA end is closer to TRBJ2-7. The CDR3 covers 14 residues. CDR3 region: CASSPPGSYNEQYF. Here the CDR3 DNA reads TGTGCCAGCAGTCCCCCCGGTTCCTACAATGAGCAGTACTTC.

This clonotype was recorded once. V and J are TRBV14 and TRBJ2-2; D is uncertain. Between the trimmed V and J ends, which lost 4 bases and 2 bases, there was a span of 5 bases. There are 13 residues in the CDR3. Germline assignment: CDR1 SGHDN and CDR2 FVKESK. The CDR3, as DNA: TGTGCCAGCAGCCGCTTTAACACCGGGGAGCTGTTTTTT. It specifies CASSRFNTGELFF.

This clonotype was recorded a few times. V is TRBV6-5 and J is TRBJ1-5, with unresolved D. This CDR3 comprises 15 residues. Germline CDR1 is MNHEY and CDR2 is SVGAGI. V was pared by 0 bases and J by 5 bases, with 11 bases between. CDR3 DNA: TGTGCCAGCAGTTACTCGGGCAGGCCGGATCAGCCCCAGCATTTT. It yields the protein CASSYSGRPDQPQHF.

The chain links TRBV14 to TRBJ2-7; 10 positions agree with TRBD2. Germline V gene data show CDR1 as SGHDN and CDR2 as FVKESK. This CDR3 spans 17 amino acids. Germline trimming cut 1 base from V and 4 bases from J; bases unmatched to any gene: 10. In DNA form, the CDR3 reads TGTGCCAGCAGCCAAGTACGGCTAGCGGGGGATGGGTACGAGCAGTACTTC. Its protein product is CASSQVRLAGDGYEQYF.

The V call is TRBV19, the J call TRBJ2-1, with 7 bases matching TRBD1. The CDR3 is made up of 15 amino acids. Germline CDR1 and CDR2: LNHDA and SQIVND (reference sequence). Unmatched junction bases numbered 8, after V lost 5 bases and J lost 4 bases. The CDR3 loop reads CASSARDRLYNEQFF. CDR3 DNA: TGTGCCAGTAGTGCCCGGGACAGATTGTACAATGAGCAGTTCTTC.

This clonotype was observed a handful of times. The CDR3 region has the DNA TGTGCCAGCAGCTTAATCCCTAGCGGGGGGGCAGCCAAAAACATTCAGTACTTC. Its translation is CASSLIPSGGAAKNIQYF. The V call is TRBV7-2, the J call TRBJ2-4; 12 bases agree with TRBD2. The CDR3 has 18 residues. The germline CDR1 and CDR2 sequences are SGHTA and FQGNSA. The junction had 5 bases not matched to a gene; V was cut back by 2 bases and J by 0 bases.

V usage is TRBV12-3 or TRBV12-4 and J usage is TRBJ1-5; 7 bases agree with TRBD1. With V trimmed by 6 bases and J by 3 bases, 8 bases remained unmatched. There are 15 residues in the CDR3. This chain's CDR3 is CASSNRDRLNQPQHF. CDR3 nucleotide sequence: TGTGCCAGCAGCAACCGGGACAGACTCAATCAGCCCCAGCATTTT.

Concerning this clonotype itself: One junction end disagrees with the germline gene, perhaps due to a read error. The CDR3 region has the DNA TGTGCCAGTAGCTTAGATAGTCTAGCTGCTTCGCAGTACTTC. Protein sequence: CASSLDSLAASQYF. The rearrangement uses TRBV7-2 and TRBJ2-5, with D perhaps matching TRBD2 (5 bases). The CDR3 consists of 14 residues. Germline values: CDR1 SGHTA, CDR2 FQGNSA. The variable domain in full, completed from reference TRBV7-2 and TRBJ2-5, reads GAGVSQSPSNKVTEKGKDVELRCDPISGHTALYWYRQSLGQGLEFLIYFQGNSAPDKSGLPSDRFSAERTGGSVSTLTIQRTQQEDSAVYLCASSLDSLAASQYFGPGTRLLVL.

Only a few counts were recorded for this clonotype. The chain uses TRBV25-1 and TRBJ2-1, with D tentatively TRBD1 (5 bases). The CDR3 length is 14 residues. The germline V gene has CDR1 MGHDK and CDR2 SYGVNS. V was shortened by 4 bases and J by 7 bases, with 14 bases between the two germline ends. The CDR3 region is CASSGTWKGNEQFF. The DNA for the CDR3 is TGTGCCAGCAGTGGGACATGGAAGGGGAATGAGCAGTTCTTC.

This clonotype was counted a few times. The V and J genes are TRBV5-1 and TRBJ2-4; 7 nucleotides agree with TRBD2. The V segment lost 0 bases and the J segment 1 base; nucleotides outside the gene matches: 7. This CDR3 comprises 17 residues. CDR1 and CDR2 from the germline V gene are SGHRS and YFSETQ. CDR3 nucleotide sequence: TGCGCCAGCAGCTTGGCCGATTGGGAGGGGGCCAAAAACATTCAGTACTTC. Translation: CASSLADWEGAKNIQYF.

The J gene is TRBJ1-1, the V gene TRBV12-3 or TRBV12-4, with 10 positions matching TRBD1. After removal of 5 bases from V and 6 bases from J, the junction contained 9 bases not matched to a gene. This CDR3 is 15 amino acids long. The CDR3 loop reads CASSPPGQGSPEAFF. Here the CDR3 DNA reads TGTGCCAGCAGTCCCCCGGGACAGGGGTCGCCTGAAGCTTTCTTT.

This clonotype was seen a few times. The chain is built from TRBV7-2 and TRBJ1-4, with 11 bases identical to TRBD1. Trimming removed 1 base from V and 8 bases from J; junction bases left unmatched: 3. The germline V gene has CDR1 SGHTA and CDR2 FQGNSA. The CDR3 sequence is 15 residues long. The CDR3 nucleotides read TGTGCCAGCAGCTTAGGGACAGGGGGCGCCGAAAAACTGTTTTTT. Translating gives CASSLGTGGAEKLFF.

V and J are TRBV24-1 and TRBJ2-4; D not resolved. Trimming pared 6 bases from V and 15 bases from J, leaving 8 bases between. CDR3 length: 9 amino acids. Germline loops: CDR1 KGHDR, CDR2 SFDVKD. The CDR3 DNA reads TGTGCCACCAGTTCCCCGTGGTACTTC. Translation: CATSSPWYF.

This clonotype was counted only a few times. The chain has TRBV20-1 and TRBJ1-5; 7 bases align to TRBD1. Germline CDR1 DFQATT, CDR2 SNEGSKA (reference sequence). The CDR3 extends over 13 amino acids. The J segment lost 6 bases and the V segment lost 3 bases, leaving 5 bases of the junction unmatched. The CDR3 loop reads CSARDRPFQPQHF. CDR3 DNA: TGCAGTGCTAGGGACAGGCCGTTTCAGCCCCAGCATTTT.

The CDR3 spells CASSLSNRVTEAFF. The CDR3 region has the DNA TGTGCCAGCAGCTTATCGAACAGGGTCACTGAAGCTTTCTTT. The chain carries TRBV6-1 and TRBJ1-1, with a tentative D call TRBD1 (6 bases). The germline CDR1 and CDR2 sequences are MNHNS and SASEGT. The CDR3 is 14 amino acids. Trimming pared 6 bases from V and 4 bases from J, leaving 15 bases between.

The V and J genes are TRBV10-3 and TRBJ1-2, with D perhaps TRBD1 (6 bases). The length of the CDR3 is 13 residues. V was shortened by 3 bases and J by 9 bases, with 14 bases between the two germline ends. Germline CDR1 ENHRY, CDR2 SYGVKD. The CDR3 sequence is CAISDTGIVSYTF. In nucleotides, the CDR3 is TGTGCCATCAGTGACACAGGGATCGTTAGCTACACCTTC.

The gene calls are TRBV29-1 and TRBJ1-1; 7 nucleotides align to TRBD1. The CDR3 contains 11 residues. Unmatched junction bases numbered 4, after V lost 8 bases and J lost 4 bases. Germline CDR1 reads SQVTM; CDR2 reads ANQGSEA. For the CDR3, the DNA is TGCAGCCCCGCAGGGGGCACTGAAGCTTTCTTT. Protein: CSPAGGTEAFF.

The rearrangement joins TRBV20-1 to TRBJ2-3; 11 bases fit TRBD2. V shed 4 bases, J shed 3 bases, and the junction held 3 bases outside the gene matches. Looked up from germline, CDR1 is DFQATT and CDR2 is SNEGSKA (reference sequence). The CDR3 runs to 14 residues. This chain's CDR3 is CSAITSGSTDTQYF. The DNA of the CDR3 is TGCAGTGCTATCACTAGCGGGAGTACAGATACGCAGTATTTT.

Only a few counts were recorded for this clonotype. The J gene is TRBJ2-7, the V gene TRBV12-3 or TRBV12-4, with D possibly being TRBD2 (6 bases). This CDR3 spans 12 amino acids. The V end was cut by 8 bases, the J end by 5 bases, with 13 bases between. Here the CDR3 DNA reads TGTGCCAGCGGTATCCAGCGGGACGAGCAGTACTTC. Protein sequence: CASGIQRDEQYF.